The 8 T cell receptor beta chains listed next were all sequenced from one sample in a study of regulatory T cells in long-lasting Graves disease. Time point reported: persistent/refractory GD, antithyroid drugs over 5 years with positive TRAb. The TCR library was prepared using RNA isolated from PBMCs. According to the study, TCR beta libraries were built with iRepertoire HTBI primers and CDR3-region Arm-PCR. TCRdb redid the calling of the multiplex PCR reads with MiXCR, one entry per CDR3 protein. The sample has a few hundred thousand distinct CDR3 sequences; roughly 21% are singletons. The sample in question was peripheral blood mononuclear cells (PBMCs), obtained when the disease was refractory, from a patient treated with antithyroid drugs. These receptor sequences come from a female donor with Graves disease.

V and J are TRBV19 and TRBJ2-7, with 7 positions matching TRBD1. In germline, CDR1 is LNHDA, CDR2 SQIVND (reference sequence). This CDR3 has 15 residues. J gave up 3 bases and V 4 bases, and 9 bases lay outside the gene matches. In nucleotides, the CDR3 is TGTGCCAGTAGTACTCAGACAGGGCGCAACTACGAGCAGTACTTC. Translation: CASSTQTGRNYEQYF.

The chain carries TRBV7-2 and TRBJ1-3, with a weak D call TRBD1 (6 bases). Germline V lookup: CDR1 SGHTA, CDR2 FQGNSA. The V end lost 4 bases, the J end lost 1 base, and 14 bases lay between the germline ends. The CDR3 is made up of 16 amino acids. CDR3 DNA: TGTGCCAGCAGCTCGGATCCGGGGGCTTCTGGAAACACCATATATTTT. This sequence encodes CASSSDPGASGNTIYF.

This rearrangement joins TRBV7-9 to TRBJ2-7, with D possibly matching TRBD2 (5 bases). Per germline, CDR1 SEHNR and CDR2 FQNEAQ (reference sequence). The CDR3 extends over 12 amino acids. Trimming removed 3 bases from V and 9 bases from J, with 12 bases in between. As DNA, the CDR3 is TGTGCCAGCAGCTTTCTCCGGGAAGCGCAGTACTTC. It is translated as CASSFLREAQYF.

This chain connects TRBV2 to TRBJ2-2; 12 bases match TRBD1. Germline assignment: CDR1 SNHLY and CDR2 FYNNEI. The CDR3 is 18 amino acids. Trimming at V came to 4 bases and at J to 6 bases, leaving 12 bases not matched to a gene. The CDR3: CASSGPKNGTGGPGELFF. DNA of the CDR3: TGTGCCAGCAGTGGACCTAAGAACGGGACAGGGGGCCCCGGGGAGCTGTTTTTT.

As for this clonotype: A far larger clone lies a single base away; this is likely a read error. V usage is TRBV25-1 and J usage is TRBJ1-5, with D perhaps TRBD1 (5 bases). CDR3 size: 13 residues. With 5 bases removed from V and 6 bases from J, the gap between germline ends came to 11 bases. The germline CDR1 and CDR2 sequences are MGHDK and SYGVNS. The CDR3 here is CASSWAGSQPQHF. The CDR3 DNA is TGTGCCAGCAGTTGGGCAGGGTCTCAGCCCCAGCATTTT.

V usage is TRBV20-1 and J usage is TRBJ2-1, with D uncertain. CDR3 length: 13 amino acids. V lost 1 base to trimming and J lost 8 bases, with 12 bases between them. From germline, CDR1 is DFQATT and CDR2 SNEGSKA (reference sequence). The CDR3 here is CSARVPRVYEQFF. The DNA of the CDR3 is TGCAGTGCTAGAGTTCCTAGAGTCTATGAGCAGTTCTTC.

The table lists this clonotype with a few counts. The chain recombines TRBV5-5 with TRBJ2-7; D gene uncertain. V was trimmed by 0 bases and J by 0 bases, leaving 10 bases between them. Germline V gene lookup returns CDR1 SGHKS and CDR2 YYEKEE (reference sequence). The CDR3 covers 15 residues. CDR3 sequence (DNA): TGTGCCAGCAGCTTGGAGGCGGCTGGCTCCTACGAGCAGTACTTC. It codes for CASSLEAAGSYEQYF.

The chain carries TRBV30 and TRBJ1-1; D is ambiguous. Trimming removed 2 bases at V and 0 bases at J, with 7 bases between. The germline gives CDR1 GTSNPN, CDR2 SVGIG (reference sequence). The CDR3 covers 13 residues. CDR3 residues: CAWSLGLNTEAFF. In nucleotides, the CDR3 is TGTGCCTGGAGTCTGGGTTTGAACACTGAAGCTTTCTTT.